The rows below give T cell receptor beta chains drawn from one sample of a study of CD4 T cells in relation to SARS-CoV-2 and coronaviruses. The data were produced by immunoSEQ multiplex PCR, yet TCRdb's version contains in-frame clones alone and is incomplete. The sample contains some 21,000 clones, approximately 82% of which appear only once. The antigens for these receptors are not known. The sample was CD4+ T cells from PBMCs, cultured in vitro. Receptors were obtained from a human donor in good health. Both conserved end residues are part of each CDR3.

j_gene	v_gene	CDR3aa
TRBJ2-6	TRBV30	CAWTWYSGANVLTF
TRBJ1-1	TRBV11-2	CASSLELFPNTEAFF
TRBJ1-5	TRBV2	CASTTSPVQGNQPQHF
TRBJ2-7	TRBV5-6	CASSLLAGGEQYF
TRBJ1-1	TRBV11-2	CASSLGDRLNTEAFF
TRBJ2-7	TRBV11-2	CASSLASGAGSYEQYF
TRBJ1-5	TRBV10-3	CATMPLQGGNQPQHF
TRBJ2-1	TRBV7-7	CASSPTSQGNEQFF
TRBJ2-2	TRBV5-6	CASSGTGAGELFF
TRBJ1-3	TRBV5-5	CASSLGDVGNTIYF
TRBJ2-1	TRBV24-1	CATSDSMGGRNSNEQFF
TRBJ1-2	TRBV12-5	CASGLPSGTANYGYTF
TRBJ2-4	TRBV5-1	CASSLVGLAGVRDIQYF
TRBJ2-1	TRBV5-1	CASSFGGASYNEQFF
TRBJ1-2	TRBV18	CASSLSPGRGDGYTF
TRBJ2-7	TRBV19	CASSTGPPGEQYF
TRBJ1-3	TRBV6-5	CASISPGGNTIYF
TRBJ1-2	TRBV6-5	CASSYSTETWNYGYTF
TRBJ2-1	TRBV18	CASSPGPSGHNEQFF
TRBJ1-2	TRBV18	CASSPGTDHGYTF
TRBJ2-7	TRBV2	CASRGAYEQYF
TRBJ1-2	TRBV14	CASSPRGGISGYTF
TRBJ2-3	TRBV19	CASSISDTTDTQYF
TRBJ2-1	TRBV4-1	CASSQDPGQASYNEQFF
TRBJ2-7	TRBV28	CASGQNYEQYF
TRBJ2-7	TRBV27	CASSFQGLAGVEQYF
TRBJ1-2	TRBV2	CASSEKGLRGNYTF
TRBJ1-2	TRBV9	CASSALGQGAVGYTF
TRBJ2-7	TRBV3-1/TRBV3-2	CASSQVGQGSEKKYF
TRBJ2-1	TRBV7-2	CASSLGLGGNEQFF
TRBJ1-6	TRBV28	CASTPGRDPLHF
TRBJ2-7	TRBV27	CASSFLRLAGEQYF
TRBJ2-4	TRBV7-2	CASSPLHIQLAKNIQYF
TRBJ2-7	TRBV28	CASSLDARPTYEQYF
TRBJ1-1	TRBV10-1	CASSQGIRTEAFF
TRBJ2-6	TRBV9	CASSVGLTDTFSGANVLTF
TRBJ1-3	TRBV3-1/TRBV3-2	CASSQGLGNTIYF
TRBJ2-1	TRBV27	CASSPRRSEQFF
TRBJ2-3	TRBV5-1	CASSLRGGRTSGYTDTQYF
TRBJ2-1	TRBV1	CTSSRDTHPKHIGYNEQFF
TRBJ1-2	TRBV18	CASSGLRLGEDGYTF
TRBJ2-1	TRBV19	CASSIPRQGLNEQFF
TRBJ2-7	TRBV5-1	CASSLTGNYEQYF
TRBJ2-7	TRBV2	CASRKTGYEQYF
TRBJ1-5	TRBV6-6	CASSYRDRDQPQHF
TRBJ1-1	TRBV25-1	CASSDPTEAFF
TRBJ2-3	TRBV28	CASSKAGSAPDTQYF
TRBJ2-1	TRBV5-1	CASSPLGLAGASYNEQFF
TRBJ1-5	TRBV10-3	CAISEGPSNQPQHF
TRBJ2-3	TRBV10-3	CAISEILSANRGTQYF
TRBJ2-3	TRBV7-9	CASSLRVSDTQYF
TRBJ2-5	TRBV6-5	CASSYSVAGAGETQYF
TRBJ2-2	TRBV7-6	CASSLAAGQGSGELFF
TRBJ2-7	TRBV6-6	CASSLFVSADGFYEQYF
TRBJ1-2	TRBV27	CASSPGTGSNYGYTF
TRBJ1-2	TRBV27	CASSYGYTF
TRBJ2-1	TRBV3-1/TRBV3-2	CASSPPLWTSGIEGSYNEQFF
TRBJ2-7	TRBV7-4	CASKGLSPYEQYF